This entry lists 4 T cell receptor beta chains sequenced from one sample in a study of T cell repertoires in cytomegalovirus infection. TCRdb re-called the reads through MiXCR, storing one row per CDR3 protein. The repertoire holds around 180,000 distinct CDR3 sequences, 28% seen once, with roughly 29% in the top ten. Sample: PBMCs. All receptors derive from a human donor in good health (CMV status not recorded). Some clones in this sample may be carry-over from other donors' samples.

The sample holds a few counts of this clonotype. The V and J genes are TRBV19 and TRBJ1-1; 7 nucleotides match TRBD1. J was trimmed by 1 base and V by 5 bases; bases with no gene match: 7. Germline loops: CDR1 LNHDA, CDR2 SQIVND (reference sequence). The CDR3 is 15 amino acids. DNA of the CDR3: TGTGCCAGTAGTCCACATCGGACAGGGAACACTGAAGCTTTCTTT. This translates into CASSPHRTGNTEAFF. Looking up the rest from reference TRBV19 and TRBJ1-1 gives the full variable domain: DGGITQSPKYLFRKEGQNVTLSCEQNLNHDAMYWYRQDPGQGLRLIYYSQIVNDFQKGDIAEGYSVSREKKESFPLTVTSAQKNPTAFYLCASSPHRTGNTEAFFGQGTRLTVV.

This chain connects TRBV12-3 or TRBV12-4 to TRBJ2-2; possibly TRBD1 for D (5 bases). This CDR3 is built from 15 residues. Trimming stripped 1 base from V and 2 bases from J, with 8 bases between. CDR3 nucleotide sequence: TGTGCCAGCAGTTTAGGGGGCCACAACACCGGGGAGCTGTTTTTT. It translates to CASSLGGHNTGELFF.

This clonotype was observed a handful of times. V and J are TRBV12-3 or TRBV12-4 and TRBJ2-5; D possibly uses TRBD1 or TRBD2 (5 bases each). Trimming took off 6 bases at V and 1 base at J, with 15 bases between the two ends. The CDR3 has 15 amino acids. The CDR3 protein is CASRDGTDFQETQYF. The CDR3 DNA is TGTGCCAGCAGAGACGGGACGGACTTCCAAGAGACCCAGTACTTC.

The V call is TRBV10-3, the J call TRBJ1-1, with 7 positions matching TRBD1. The CDR3 consists of 14 residues. With 7 bases clipped from V and 5 bases from J, the junction kept 10 bases outside the gene matches. Germline CDR1 is ENHRY and CDR2 is SYGVKD. The CDR3 DNA reads as TGTGCCATCACCTTGACAGGGCGTGAGACTGAAGCTTTCTTT. It yields the protein CAITLTGRETEAFF.